The rows below give T cell receptor beta chains drawn from one sample of a study of blood T cell repertoires in COVID-19. The data were produced by immunoSEQ multiplex PCR, yet TCRdb's version contains in-frame clones alone and is incomplete. This sample yields about 170,000 clones, of which 85% to 90% are seen a single time; approximately 11% belongs to the top ten. The sequenced material came from peripheral blood. Receptors originate from a woman aged 55-70 years with COVID-19, enrolled during active disease. Each CDR3 is given with its conserved first and last residue. The D gene is left open where the match is weak. The listing skips clone size in some rows; elsewhere it reads once, few, many or a size class.

few	TRBJ1-3	TRBV3-1/TRBV3-2	NA	CASSQLSGNTIYF	TGTGCCAGCAGCCAACTCTCTGGAAACACCATATATTTT
NA	TRBJ1-1	TRBV5-1	NA	CASSPRQWGTEAFF	TGCGCCAGCAGCCCACGACAGTGGGGCACTGAAGCTTTCTTT
once	TRBJ2-7	TRBV10-3	NA	CAISESDGVWQYF	TGTGCCATCAGTGAGTCGGACGGGGTGTGGCAGTACTTC
few	TRBJ2-3	TRBV7-3	TRBD1	CASSRAGGLTDTQYF	TGTGCCAGCAGTAGGGCAGGGGGCTTGACAGATACGCAGTATTTT
NA	TRBJ1-2	TRBV27	TRBD1	CASRKQGSNYGYTF	TGTGCCAGCAGAAAACAGGGGTCAAACTATGGCTACACCTTC
NA	TRBJ1-1	TRBV7-9	TRBD1	CASSEDRTAFF	TGTGCCAGCAGCGAGGACAGGACGGCTTTCTTT
once	TRBJ2-2	TRBV24-1	TRBD1	CATSDPGQGAAGELFF	TGTGCCACCAGTGATCCGGGACAGGGGGCTGCCGGGGAGCTGTTTTTT
NA	TRBJ2-7	TRBV6-1	NA	CASSEAGNYEQYF	TGTGCCAGCAGTGAGGCAGGGAACTACGAGCAGTACTTC
NA	TRBJ1-2	TRBV27	NA	CASSPTGPQYGYTF	TGTGCCAGCAGTCCCACTGGGCCGCAGTATGGCTACACCTTC
NA	TRBJ2-1	TRBV19	TRBD2	CASSMPGAGVSYNEQFF	TGTGCCAGTAGTATGCCGGGAGCGGGAGTTTCCTACAATGAGCAGTTCTTC
NA	TRBJ1-6	TRBV27	TRBD1	CASSLGQGYSYNSPLHF	TGTGCCAGCAGTCTGGGACAGGGTTACTCCTATAATTCACCCCTCCACTTT
once	TRBJ1-1	TRBV7-3	TRBD1	CASSLGSGGRNTEAFF	TGTGCCAGCAGCTTAGGGTCAGGGGGTCGGAACACTGAAGCTTTCTTT
NA	TRBJ1-6	TRBV9	NA	CASSHGQPSPLHF	TGTGCCAGCAGCCACGGACAACCCTCACCCCTCCACTTT
NA	TRBJ2-1	TRBV20-1	NA	CSARHNEQFF	TGCAGTGCTCGACATAATGAGCAGTTCTTC
NA	TRBJ1-2	TRBV29-1	TRBD1	CSVAQTGGPGYGYTF	TGCAGCGTCGCTCAGACAGGGGGCCCTGGGTATGGCTACACCTTC
once	TRBJ2-3	TRBV18	TRBD2	CASAPPQGTSGTDTQYF	TGTGCCAGCGCCCCCCCACAGGGGACTAGCGGCACAGATACGCAGTATTTT
NA	TRBJ1-1	TRBV21-1	NA	CASSKWLAGKAFF	TGTGCCAGCAGCAAATGGCTGGCTGGCAAAGCTTTCTTT
NA	TRBJ1-5	TRBV27	NA	CASSREGPKQPQHF	TGTGCCAGCAGTCGGGAAGGGCCCAAACAGCCCCAGCATTTT
NA	TRBJ2-7	TRBV7-2	TRBD2	CASSPRGGAGVTYEQYF	TGTGCCAGCAGCCCCCGGGGAGGGGCGGGAGTGACCTACGAGCAGTACTTC
NA	TRBJ1-1	TRBV21-1	NA	CASSKQQGALNTEAFF	TGTGCCAGCAGCAAGCAACAGGGGGCGCTGAACACTGAAGCTTTCTTT
once	TRBJ2-7	TRBV5-1	NA	CASSLVVGVSGEQYF	TGCGCCAGCAGCTTGGTCGTGGGAGTATCAGGCGAGCAGTACTTC
NA	TRBJ1-1	TRBV7-2	NA	CASSLVAGALKEAFF	TGTGCCAGCAGCTTAGTAGCAGGGGCGCTGAAGGAAGCTTTCTTT
once	TRBJ1-2	TRBV6-5	NA	CASIMDYTDGYTF	TGTGCCAGCATCATGGACTATACGGATGGCTACACCTTC
NA	TRBJ2-7	TRBV5-6	NA	CASSPSPGILYEQYF	TGTGCCAGCAGCCCTTCCCCGGGGATACTCTACGAGCAGTACTTC